These 20 T cell receptor beta chains came from one sample sequenced in a study of OX40 agonist ivuxolimab in advanced cancers. The library came from the immunoSEQ multiplex PCR assay. In its TCRdb copy, this immuneACCESS table keeps in-frame sequences only and misses some clones. Where compared with another copy, unresolved V genes explain less than half of these, and the others have no known cause. In all, the sample holds tens of thousands of clones, and about 88% of those were seen once. The ten top clones hold 12% of the sample. Sequenced material: CD4+ or CD8+ T cells sorted from blood, taken in a trial of the OX40 agonist ivuxolimab. Receptor source: an adult with an advanced solid tumor such as melanoma, head and neck, liver or kidney cancer.

The chain carries TRBV5-6 and TRBJ2-3, with D uncertain. Trimming left V 4 bases short and J 4 bases short, with 16 bases between. There are 15 residues in the CDR3. Germline lookup yields CDR1 SGHDT and CDR2 YYEEEE. CDR3 nucleotide sequence: TGTGCCAGCAGCATTTGGGTGGGCGCGTCAGATACGCAGTATTTT. Protein product: CASSIWVGASDTQYF.

V is TRBV28 and J is TRBJ1-3, with no clear D. Germline values: CDR1 MDHEN, CDR2 SYDVKM. V dropped 2 bases and J dropped 4 bases, with 12 bases sitting between them. The CDR3 consists of 15 residues. The CDR3 reads CASSLLRDSGNTIYF. CDR3 sequence (DNA): TGTGCCAGCAGTTTACTCAGAGATTCGGGAAACACCATATATTTT.

CDR3 sequence (DNA): TGTGCCAGCAGCCCAACCGCGGGAGTGGGAGATACGCAGTATTTT. It is translated as CASSPTAGVGDTQYF. V gene TRBV7-2 combines with J gene TRBJ2-3; 7 bases are a match to TRBD2. CDR1 and CDR2 from the germline V gene are SGHTA and FQGNSA. The CDR3 covers 15 residues. Trimming at V came to 5 bases and at J to 5 bases, leaving 10 bases not matched to a gene.

The chain joins TRBV4-1 to TRBJ2-3; the match to TRBD2 covers 12 bases. Germline V lookup: CDR1 MGHRA, CDR2 YSYEKL. The CDR3 is 15 residues long. Trimming removed 3 bases from V and 5 bases from J; junction bases left unmatched: 3. Here the CDR3 reads CASSHSTSGGDTQYF. The DNA for the CDR3 is TGCGCCAGCAGCCATTCGACTAGCGGGGGAGATACGCAGTATTTT.

The V and J genes are TRBV9 and TRBJ2-2; no reliable D call. V lost 0 bases and J lost 6, with 3 bases in between. The CDR3 is 12 amino acids. Germline-derived CDR1 and CDR2 are SGDLS and YYNGEE. The CDR3 protein is CASSVASGELFF. CDR3 nucleotides: TGTGCCAGCAGCGTAGCGTCCGGGGAGCTGTTTTTT.

The gene calls are TRBV19 and TRBJ2-2, with D possibly matching TRBD1 (5 bases). V was trimmed by 0 bases and J by 2 bases, leaving 10 bases between them. The CDR3 contains 16 residues. Looked up from germline, CDR1 is LNHDA and CDR2 is SQIVND (reference sequence). CDR3 in amino acids: CASSIDGAGNTGELFF. The CDR3 bases are TGTGCCAGTAGTATAGATGGGGCAGGAAACACCGGGGAGCTGTTTTTT.

The chain has TRBV6-5 and TRBJ1-1; 8 nucleotides agree with TRBD1. Per the germline V gene, CDR1 is MNHEY and CDR2 is SVGAGI. The CDR3 spans 13 residues. V trimming: 2 bases; J trimming: 8 bases; junction bases outside the gene matches: 4. The CDR3 is CASSYAGQAEAFF. CDR3 bases: TGTGCCAGCAGTTACGCGGGACAGGCCGAAGCTTTCTTT.

The chain employs TRBV28 and TRBJ2-7; 8 bases are a match to TRBD2. Germline CDR1 reads MDHEN; CDR2 reads SYDVKM. Trimming took 8 bases from V and 4 from J; bases not matched to a gene: 13. The length of the CDR3 is 15 residues. The CDR3, as DNA: TGTGCCAGCTGGGACTTCCACAGCGGGAGATACGAGCAGTACTTC. Its translation is CASWDFHSGRYEQYF.

The V and J genes are TRBV30 and TRBJ1-5, with D possibly TRBD1 on 6 matching bases. CDR1 and CDR2 from the germline V gene are GTSNPN and SVGIG (reference sequence). This CDR3 contains 12 residues. V was clipped by 2 bases and J by 6 bases, with 8 bases between them. In nucleotides, the CDR3 is TGTGCCTGGAGTATGGGGGCTCAGCCCCAGCATTTT. This gives the protein CAWSMGAQPQHF.

Details on this clone: The junction departs from germline at one end; a sequencing error may be responsible. The chain combines TRBV7-2 with TRBJ2-7, with 8 bases fitting TRBD2. The germline CDR1 and CDR2 sequences are SGHTA and FQGNSA. This CDR3 contains 13 residues. The DNA of the CDR3 is TGTGCCAGCAGCCTTCTGACTAGCGCCAGGCTCGTGTTC. It codes for CASSLLTSARLVF.

The rearrangement uses TRBV18 and TRBJ2-3, with TRBD1 identical over 8 bases. The CDR3 runs to 15 residues. CDR1 and CDR2 from the germline V gene are KGHSH and LQKENI. Unmatched junction bases numbered 8, after V lost 3 bases and J lost 6 bases. The CDR3 protein is CASSPGTGYMDTQYF. CDR3 nucleotides: TGTGCCAGCTCACCCGGGACAGGTTACATGGATACGCAGTATTTT.

This chain links TRBV28 with TRBJ2-1; 9 bases line up with TRBD2. The germline V gene has CDR1 MDHEN and CDR2 SYDVKM. Germline trimming cut 4 bases from V and 5 bases from J; bases unmatched to any gene: 3. CDR3 length: 14 amino acids. The CDR3 nucleotides read TGTGCCAGCAGTTCGCGACTAGCGGACAATGAGCAGTTCTTC. Residues: CASSSRLADNEQFF.

This rearrangement joins TRBV5-6 to TRBJ2-5; D not certain. The CDR3 spans 11 residues. The ends were cut back, 3 bases at V and 2 bases at J, with 2 bases in the middle. The germline V gene encodes CDR1 SGHDT and CDR2 YYEEEE. The CDR3, as DNA: TGTGCCAGCAGCTCGCAAGAGACCCAGTACTTC. This encodes CASSSQETQYF. The full variable domain, its missing parts supplied by reference TRBV5-6 and TRBJ2-5, is DAGVTQSPTHLIKTRGQQVTLRCSPKSGHDTVSWYQQALGQGPQFIFQYYEEEERQRGNFPDRFSGHQFPNYSSELNVNALLLGDSALYLCASSSQETQYFGPGTRLLVL.

The gene calls are TRBV7-8 and TRBJ2-1, with D perhaps matching TRBD2 (5 bases). Germline values: CDR1 SGHVS, CDR2 FQNEAQ. The ends were cut back, 5 bases at V and 0 bases at J, with 11 bases in the middle. CDR3 length equals 15 residues. The CDR3 region is CASSRWRSSYNEQFF. The CDR3 nucleotides are TGTGCCAGCAGCCGGTGGAGGAGCTCCTACAATGAGCAGTTCTTC.

The chain couples TRBV30 to TRBJ1-4; D is undetermined. Trimming pared 2 bases from V and 4 bases from J, leaving 5 bases between. CDR1 is GTSNPN and CDR2 is SVGIG in the germline V gene (reference sequence). This CDR3 is 12 amino acids long. The CDR3 bases are TGTGCCTGGAGTAGCCTTAATGAAAAACTGTTTTTT. It codes for CAWSSLNEKLFF.

The chain recombines TRBV19 with TRBJ2-2; D unclear. Germline CDR1 reads LNHDA; CDR2 reads SQIVND (reference sequence). The CDR3 has 15 amino acids. Trimming left V 3 bases short and J 6 bases short, with 14 bases between. The CDR3 nucleotides are TGTGCCAGTAGTATGCGGCAGTTCGGGCCCGGGGAGCTGTTTTTT. It codes for CASSMRQFGPGELFF.

The CDR3 nucleotides are TGTGCCAGTAGTACGGGACGGTACGAGCAGTACTTC. Encoded protein: CASSTGRYEQYF. The V gene is TRBV19, the J gene TRBJ2-7, with D perhaps being TRBD1 or TRBD2 (5 bases each). CDR1 and CDR2 (germline): LNHDA, SQIVND (reference sequence). The V and J ends lost 4 bases and 4 bases respectively, with 8 bases between them. The CDR3 totals 12 residues.

This sequence joins TRBV11-3 and TRBJ2-3, with 7 bases that match TRBD1. J was trimmed by 2 bases and V by 5 bases; bases with no gene match: 7. CDR1 and CDR2 from the germline V gene are SGHNT and YENEEA. This CDR3 has 15 amino acids. CDR3 DNA sequence: TGTGCCAGCAGCCCTCGGACAGGCCCCACAGATACGCAGTATTTT. Encoded protein: CASSPRTGPTDTQYF.

This chain connects TRBV29-1 to TRBJ1-4, with 8 bases fitting TRBD1. CDR3 length equals 17 residues. Per germline, CDR1 SQVTM and CDR2 ANQGSEA. V trimming: 7 bases; J trimming: 2 bases; junction bases outside the gene matches: 15. CDR3 in DNA: TGCAGCGGCCTTTTCCGGGACAGGAGGCCTACTAATGAAAAACTGTTTTTT. Residues: CSGLFRDRRPTNEKLFF.

Written as DNA, the CDR3 is TGTGCCAGCAGCTTCAGCCCCGTGGTAAATTCACCCCTCCACTTT. Translated: CASSFSPVVNSPLHF. The V call is TRBV11-2, the J call TRBJ1-6; no clear D gene. The CDR3 is 15 amino acids. Trimming removed 3 bases at V and 7 bases at J, with 13 bases between. Germline V gene sequence: CDR1 SGHAT, CDR2 FQNNGV.